Listed below are T cell receptor beta chains from one sample, sequenced in a study of T cells after yellow fever vaccination. Each CDR3 protein is one row after TCRdb ran MiXCR on the 5' RACE reads. The table includes just under 600,000 distinct CDR3 sequences, approximately 12% detected once. The specimen was PBMCs, collected on the day of the yellow fever booster vaccination. The source is a man aged 25-40 years who received the YFV17D yellow fever vaccine. The CDR3 runs from the conserved cysteine through the conserved F or W. The order of the fields is V gene, D gene, clone size, J gene, CDR3 DNA, CDR3 protein. D genes are given only for firm matches. Clone size appears in some rows only: once, few, many, or a class for an expanded clone.

TRBV20-1	-	-	TRBJ2-3	TGCAGTGCTCCTGCACGAACTAGCACAGATACGCAGTATTTT	CSAPARTSTDTQYF
TRBV7-9	TRBD1	few	TRBJ2-7	TGTGCCAGTGAAATGGGACAGAGGAGCTCCGAGCAGTACTTC	CASEMGQRSSEQYF
TRBV7-3	TRBD1	-	TRBJ2-2	TGTGCCAGCAGCCCGGGACAGCGGCCGGCCGGGGAGCTGTTTTTT	CASSPGQRPAGELFF
TRBV27	-	many	TRBJ2-7	TGTGCCAGCAGTTTACGGGGGTCCTACGAGCAGTACTTC	CASSLRGSYEQYF
TRBV2	TRBD2	few	TRBJ2-1	TGTGCCAGCAAGCGGGAGGGCCGAAAGTTCTTC	CASKREGRKFF
TRBV20-1	-	-	TRBJ2-1	TGCAGTGGATGGACGCCTAAATGGGTCGATGAGCAGTTCTTC	CSGWTPKWVDEQFF
TRBV27	-	-	TRBJ2-7	TGTGCCACCAACTCCAATCGTGCCGAGCAGTACTTC	CATNSNRAEQYF
TRBV6-5	TRBD2	-	TRBJ2-1	TGTGCCAGCGTTGCTAGCGGGAGATCCTACAATGAGCAGTTCTTC	CASVASGRSYNEQFF
TRBV7-2	-	-	TRBJ2-4	TGTGCCAGCAGCCTCAGGGGAGGAAACATTCAGTACTTC	CASSLRGGNIQYF
TRBV30	-	few	TRBJ1-5	TGTGCCTGGAGTAGAGATAGCAATCAGCCCCAGCATTTT	CAWSRDSNQPQHF
TRBV28	-	-	TRBJ2-6	TGTGCCAGCAGACGGGGACGGTCCTCTGGGGCCAACGTCCTGACTTTC	CASRRGRSSGANVLTF
TRBV10-3	-	few	TRBJ2-2	TGTGCCATCAGTGAGGCTGGTCGTGGCGCCGGGGAGCTGTTTTTT	CAISEAGRGAGELFF
TRBV6-2/TRBV6-3	-	-	TRBJ2-4	TGTGCCAGCAGTTCGGGGGCGCTTACCAAAAACATTCAGTACTTC	CASSSGALTKNIQYF
TRBV12-3/TRBV12-4	-	-	TRBJ1-1	TGTGCCAGCCGAACGGGAGTGAACACTGAAGCTTTCTTT	CASRTGVNTEAFF
TRBV7-9	TRBD2	-	TRBJ2-1	TGTGCCAGCAGCTTAGGTTGGGGACTAGCGGTCGCTGGGCAGTTCTTC	CASSLGWGLAVAGQFF
TRBV12-3/TRBV12-4	TRBD1	many	TRBJ2-1	TGTGCCAGCAGTTTTGGGGACAGGGGAGACAATGAGCAGTTCTTC	CASSFGDRGDNEQFF
TRBV15	-	few	TRBJ2-4	TGTGCCACCAGCGAACAAACAGGACTCCCGAAAAACATTCAGTACTTC	CATSEQTGLPKNIQYF
TRBV14	-	-	TRBJ2-3	TGTGCCAGCAGCCAAGATCGCAGGCTGAACACAGATACGCAGTATTTT	CASSQDRRLNTDTQYF
TRBV6-2/TRBV6-3	TRBD1	few	TRBJ2-2	TGTGCCAGCACCGGCCGGGACAGGGAAACCGGGGAGCTGTTTTTT	CASTGRDRETGELFF
TRBV6-5	TRBD2	-	TRBJ2-2	TGTGCCAGCAGTTCGGCGGGAGGGCAGGCCGGGGAGCTGTTTTTT	CASSSAGGQAGELFF
TRBV18	TRBD2	-	TRBJ2-2	TGTGCCAGCTCTCTGCTAGCGGGCCTACGAGGCGGGGAGCTGTTTTTT	CASSLLAGLRGGELFF
TRBV5-1	-	few	TRBJ1-2	TGCGCCAGCAGCCCCCCGAGGACAGCGTATGGCTACACCTTC	CASSPPRTAYGYTF
TRBV7-2	-	-	TRBJ1-5	TGTGCCAGCAGCTTAGCGCCGATTAGCAATCAGCCCCAGCATTTT	CASSLAPISNQPQHF
TRBV5-5	TRBD1	few	TRBJ1-4	TGTGCCAGCAGCTCGAGGACAGGGAATGAAAAACTGTTTTTT	CASSSRTGNEKLFF
TRBV20-1	-	few	TRBJ2-5	TGCAGTGCTTTCACAGGGAGAGAGACCCAGTACTTC	CSAFTGRETQYF
TRBV10-3	-	many	TRBJ1-3	TGTGCCATCAGTGAGCCGAGGTCCGCGAGAAACACCATATATTTT	CAISEPRSARNTIYF
TRBV3-1	-	-	TRBJ2-7	TGTGCCAGCAGCCCACGCGAGCGGTTCATCGGGTGGGAGCAGCACTTC	CASSPRERFIGWEQHF
TRBV12-3/TRBV12-4	TRBD1	-	TRBJ2-1	TGTGCCAGCACGCAGGGGGCGAACAATGAGCAGTTCTTC	CASTQGANNEQFF
TRBV20-1	TRBD1	-	TRBJ1-2	TGCAGTGCTAACCCCCAGGGGGCAGGGGGATCATATCGTGGCTACACCTTC	CSANPQGAGGSYRGYTF
TRBV7-2	-	-	TRBJ1-1	TGTGCCAGCAGCTTACAGGAGCGTGCGGAAGCTTTCTTT	CASSLQERAEAFF
TRBV7-2	TRBD2	-	TRBJ2-7	TGTGCCAGCAGAACGACTAGCGGGAGCTACGAGCAGTACTTC	CASRTTSGSYEQYF
TRBV6-1	-	-	TRBJ1-1	TGTGCCAGCAGCTCGGACAAGTTCGTATGGAACACTGAAGCTTTCTTT	CASSSDKFVWNTEAFF
TRBV15	-	-	TRBJ2-3	TGTGCCACAGCCCCGGGTGGCAGCACAGATACGCAGTATTTT	CATAPGGSTDTQYF
TRBV9	-	-	TRBJ1-5	TGTGCCAGCAGCGTAGGAGAAGGGGAGATCGGTCAGCCCCAGCATTTT	CASSVGEGEIGQPQHF
TRBV18	-	-	TRBJ2-7	TGTGCCAGCTCATTCGGAACCCCCAACGAGCAGTACTTC	CASSFGTPNEQYF
TRBV20-1	-	-	TRBJ2-3	TGCAGTGCTTTTAGAACTAGTCCCGATACGCAGTATTTT	CSAFRTSPDTQYF
TRBV12-3/TRBV12-4	TRBD2	few	TRBJ2-5	TGTGCCAGCAGCCCTAGCGGGAGGGCCGGAGAGACCCAGTACTTC	CASSPSGRAGETQYF
TRBV6-2/TRBV6-3	-	few	TRBJ2-1	TGTGCCAGCAGCTTGGACGTTACGTGGGGGGTGGAGCAGTTCTTC	CASSLDVTWGVEQFF
TRBV25-1	-	-	TRBJ2-1	TGTGCCAGCAGTTTTCACGAAACCCATGAGCAGTTCTTC	CASSFHETHEQFF
TRBV24-1	TRBD1	-	TRBJ2-2	TGTGCCACCCAGGGACAGGGGCCCCAAGGTACGAACACCGGGGAGCTGTTTTTT	CATQGQGPQGTNTGELFF
TRBV19	TRBD1	few	TRBJ1-2	TGTGCCAGTAGTGGGAGCGGGACAGGGGAAAGCTACACCTTC	CASSGSGTGESYTF
TRBV18	-	few	TRBJ2-3	TGTGCCAGCTCACCAGACGGCCACACAGATACGCAGTATTTT	CASSPDGHTDTQYF
TRBV5-1	-	few	TRBJ1-4	TGCGCCAGCAGCTTTGGTGGGATCACTAATGAAAAACTGTTTTTT	CASSFGGITNEKLFF